This TCR beta chain emerged from a study of tumor-infiltrating lymphocytes in primary liver carcinoma. Across the whole study: Spanning 4.2 to 10 cm, the tumors were T1-T3 N0M0. Findings and limits, study-wide: Tumors had a significantly higher top-250-clone fraction than blood (p = 0.039).

Total RNA (around 0.45 ug) served as template for TCR beta cDNA synthesis primed by a constant-region primer. Researchers made the TCR beta libraries by running three nested multiplex PCR rounds with slightly modified ARM-PCR. TCRdb called the multiplex PCR reads again in MiXCR, with one record for every CDR3 protein. This sample has 100,000 to 150,000 distinct CDR3 sequences, with 64% found just once. With respect to this clonotype: Its antigen is unknown. A single base separates this from a much larger clone, so it may be a read error.

Both RNA and DNA were isolated together from 20-30 mg of bulk tissue that had not been sorted. There were over 90% viable tumor cells in every single sample of tumor. The receptor comes from a woman aged 55 to 70 with primary liver carcinoma and hepatitis B virus infection. Sequencing input: liver tumor tissue from sampling region 3. Stated subset: tumor region T3, left-lateral pole.

The CDR3 DNA reads TGTGCCAACACTAGCGGGACCCGCCAAGCTTTCTTT. As protein: CANTSGTRQAFF. The chain is built from TRBV6-1 and TRBJ1-1, with D tentatively TRBD1 (5 bases). The V end lost 10 bases, the J end lost 9 bases, and 18 bases lay between the germline ends. The CDR3 covers 12 residues. In germline, CDR1 is MNHNS, CDR2 SASEGT.